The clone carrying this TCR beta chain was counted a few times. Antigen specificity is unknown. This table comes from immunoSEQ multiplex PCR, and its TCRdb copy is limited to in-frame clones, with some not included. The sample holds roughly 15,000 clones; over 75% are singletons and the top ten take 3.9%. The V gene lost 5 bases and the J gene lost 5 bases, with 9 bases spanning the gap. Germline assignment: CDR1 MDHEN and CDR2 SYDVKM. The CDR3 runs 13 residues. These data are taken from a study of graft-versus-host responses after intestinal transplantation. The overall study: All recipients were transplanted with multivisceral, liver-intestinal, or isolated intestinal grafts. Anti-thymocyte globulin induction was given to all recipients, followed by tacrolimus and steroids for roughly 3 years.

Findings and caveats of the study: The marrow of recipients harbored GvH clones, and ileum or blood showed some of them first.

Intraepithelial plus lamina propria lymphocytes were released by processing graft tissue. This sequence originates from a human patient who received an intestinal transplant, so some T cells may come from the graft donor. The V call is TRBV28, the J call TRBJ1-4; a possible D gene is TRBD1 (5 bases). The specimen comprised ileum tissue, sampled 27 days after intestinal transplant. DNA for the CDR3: TGTGCCAGCAGTGGACACAGGAATGAAAAACTGTTTTTT. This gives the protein CASSGHRNEKLFF.